This T cell receptor beta chain was retrieved from a study of blood T cell repertoires in COVID-19. Whole-study context: The United States, Italy and Spain provided the acute and convalescent COVID-19 samples. The analysed material was cDNA or gDNA that came from T cells, B-cell-depleted T cells, or PBMCs.

The V segment lost 4 bases and the J segment 0 bases; nucleotides outside the gene matches: 4. Germline V gives CDR1 SGHTA, CDR2 FQGNSA. This CDR3 is 15 amino acids long. Authors' data handling: Amplification of reference gene primers provided the estimated nucleated cell counts. This table comes from immunoSEQ multiplex PCR, and its TCRdb copy is limited to in-frame clones, with some not included. The DNA was the basis for D and trimming; V, J and clone size are from that table. The sample records 200,000 to 250,000 clones, around 80% being singletons. This chain uses TRBV7-2 with TRBJ2-5; 8 bases agree with TRBD2. The sequenced material came from peripheral blood. This receptor was identified in a man aged 50-60 years with active or convalescent COVID-19. Written as DNA, the CDR3 is TGTGCCAGCAGCTCCACTAGCGGCAACCAAGAGACCCAGTACTTC. It specifies CASSSTSGNQETQYF.